The T cell receptor (beta chain) described here comes from a study of blood T cells in healthy people across ages. General observations from the study: When set beside aged donors, long-lived donors presented more naive CD4+ cells and higher diversity.

PCR was performed a second time for about 7 to 11 cycles using a sample-barcoded 5' primer and a J-beta primer mix. No fewer than 2.5 million CDR3-containing paired-end reads came from each sample. TCRdb redid the calling of the 5' RACE reads with MiXCR, one entry per CDR3 protein. The sample holds 1.5 million to 2 million distinct CDR3 sequences, roughly 27% seen once. Each sample provided at least 6 micrograms of extracted total RNA. Germline CDR1 SGHRS, CDR2 YFSETQ. The CDR3 is 12 amino acids. Trimming left V 6 bases short and J 3 bases short, with 10 bases between. This clonotype came up a few times. Antigen specificity is unknown.

The J gene is TRBJ2-7, the V gene TRBV5-1; D is ambiguous. Sequenced input: blood. This receptor was obtained from a woman under 40 in good health. This CDR3 is CASNFNSYEQYF. The CDR3 nucleotides are TGCGCCAGCAACTTCAACAGCTACGAGCAGTACTTC.